This TCR beta chain stems from a study of blood T cells in healthy people across ages. CDR3 length: 14 amino acids. Trimming removed 6 bases from V and 1 base from J, with 15 bases in between. Germline CDR1 is DFQATT and CDR2 is SNEGSKA (reference sequence). PCR was performed a second time for about 7 to 12 cycles using a sample-barcoded 5' primer and a J-beta primer mix. MiXCR, applied by TCRdb to the 5' RACE reads, yields one record per CDR3 protein. Found here are fewer than 1,000,000 distinct CDR3 sequences, about half of them singletons; the top ten hold 15% to 20%. This TCR was sampled from an elderly man in good health. The chain is built from TRBV20-1 and TRBJ1-1; D might be TRBD1 (6 bases). The sample consisted of blood. CDR3 sequence (DNA): TGCAGTGCCGCATACAGGACAGCGAACACTGAAGCTTTCTTT. It is translated as CSAAYRTANTEAFF.